A selection of T cell receptor beta chains follows, all from one sample in a study of beta chain features in type 1 diabetes. TCRdb keeps only in-frame clones here, not all; method: immunoSEQ multiplex PCR. The sample includes about 15,000 clones, more than 65% of them seen just once. The sequenced sample consisted of Tregs from blood. Receptors originate from a man aged 25-45 years with type 1 diabetes. Both conserved end residues are part of each CDR3. D genes are given only for firm matches. Clone size is not always given. Where it is, it says once, few, many or a class for expanded clones.

d_call j_call v_call clone_size cdr3_nt cdr3_aa
- TRBJ1-4 TRBV7-2 - TGTGCCAGCAGCTTAGGACAGAAAAATGAAAAACTGTTTTTT CASSLGQKNEKLFF
TRBD2 TRBJ2-3 TRBV2 few TGTGCCTCTTGTCTAGCGGGCACAGATACGCAGTATTTT CASCLAGTDTQYF
- TRBJ2-7 TRBV9 - TGTGCCAGCAGCGTAGATGGGGGGTACGAGCAGTACTTC CASSVDGGYEQYF
TRBD1 TRBJ2-7 TRBV7-9 - TGTGCCAGCAGCTTGGGGACAGGGAACTACGAGCAGTACTTC CASSLGTGNYEQYF
TRBD1 TRBJ2-7 TRBV7-9 - TGTGCCAGCAGCGGAGGACAGGGGACGACATACGAGCAGTACTTC CASSGGQGTTYEQYF
- TRBJ1-2 TRBV6-5 few TGTGCCAGCAGTTACGAGGACGGACAAAACTATGGCTACACCTTC CASSYEDGQNYGYTF
- TRBJ1-3 TRBV29-1 - TGCAGCGTTGGGACAGCTGGAAACACCATATATTTT CSVGTAGNTIYF
- TRBJ1-1 TRBV2 - TGTGCCACCTCGGGGGAGGACACTGAAGCTTTCTTT CATSGEDTEAFF
- TRBJ1-2 TRBV2 - TGTGCCAGGAAGGGAGGCAGGGTTGGCTACACCTTC CARKGGRVGYTF
TRBD1 TRBJ1-6 TRBV5-1 few TGCGCCAGCAGCGACGGACAGGGGGGCTACTCACCCCTCCACTTT CASSDGQGGYSPLHF